The rows below give T cell receptor beta chains drawn from one sample of a study of blood T cell repertoires in COVID-19. Method: immunoSEQ multiplex PCR; TCRdb's copy keeps in-frame clones and lacks some. The sample yields about 94,000 clones, more than 75% seen once. Sequencing used peripheral blood. These receptors were taken from an elderly woman with acute or convalescent COVID-19. CDR3s include the opening cysteine and the closing phenylalanine or tryptophan. Each record gives: CDR3 DNA, CDR3 protein, clone size, J gene, V gene, D gene. D genes are given only for firm matches. Clone size is shown for a subset of rows, as once, few, many or a class of expanded clone.

TGTGCCAGCAGTCAAACCCGACAGGACTACAATGAGCAGTTCTTC	CASSQTRQDYNEQFF	.	TRBJ2-1	TRBV27	.
TGTGCCAGCAGCTTTAAGGGGTCCTGGACAGGGGCCTATGGCTACACCTTC	CASSFKGSWTGAYGYTF	.	TRBJ1-2	TRBV7-2	TRBD1
TGTGCCAGCAGCTCCTTTATGCGCAGGGAGGTCTACGAGCAGTACTTC	CASSSFMRREVYEQYF	few	TRBJ2-7	TRBV7-9	.
TGTGCCAGCAGCCTCAGCGGGGACGAGCAGTACTTC	CASSLSGDEQYF	.	TRBJ2-7	TRBV7-2	TRBD2
TGTGCCAGCAGCGACAGGGAAGAGACCCAGTACTTC	CASSDREETQYF	.	TRBJ2-5	TRBV11-2	TRBD1
TGCGCCAGCATGTTCGGAGCTTCGAATCAGCCCCAGCATTTT	CASMFGASNQPQHF	.	TRBJ1-5	TRBV23-1	.
TGTGCCAGCGCCGGACAGGGGACTCGCGGCTACACCTTC	CASAGQGTRGYTF	.	TRBJ1-2	TRBV19	TRBD1
TGTGCCAGCAGCGTGGGACAGATACAAGAGACCCAGTACTTC	CASSVGQIQETQYF	.	TRBJ2-5	TRBV9	TRBD1
TGTGCCAGCAGTTACTCGACCAATTGGCTAGCGGTTTCCTACGAGCAGTACTTC	CASSYSTNWLAVSYEQYF	.	TRBJ2-7	TRBV6-2/TRBV6-3	TRBD2
TGTGCCAGTAGTATCGCGGGGACAGGGGTTTACAATGAGCAGTTCTTC	CASSIAGTGVYNEQFF	.	TRBJ2-1	TRBV19	TRBD1
TGTGCCAGCAGCGCCGGGACTCAGACCTACGAGCAGTACTTC	CASSAGTQTYEQYF	.	TRBJ2-7	TRBV6-5	.
TGCGCCAGCAGCTTGGCGGGACAGGGGGCGTTTAATGAGCAGTTCTTC	CASSLAGQGAFNEQFF	.	TRBJ2-1	TRBV5-1	TRBD1
TGTGCCAGCAGCCAAAGGGGACAGGGGGGAGTCTTC	CASSQRGQGGVF	few	TRBJ2-1	TRBV3-1/TRBV3-2	TRBD1
TGTGCCAGCAGATCCGGGACAGGGCATGAAAAACTGTTTTTT	CASRSGTGHEKLFF	.	TRBJ1-4	TRBV7-6	TRBD1
TGTGCCAGCAGCCCCCGGCCCCGGCCAGGGGGTAGCTATGGCTACACCTTC	CASSPRPRPGGSYGYTF	.	TRBJ1-2	TRBV7-8	TRBD1
TGTGCCAGCAGTCCCTGGACAGGGGGAGGGTACACTGAAGCTTTCTTT	CASSPWTGGGYTEAFF	few	TRBJ1-1	TRBV7-8	TRBD1
TGTGCCAGCAGCCGGCTAGCGGGGAGCTCCTACGAGCAGTACTTC	CASSRLAGSSYEQYF	once	TRBJ2-7	TRBV3-1/TRBV3-2	TRBD2
TGTGCCAGCAGCTTAGGTGCAAGAGACTACGAGCAGTACTTC	CASSLGARDYEQYF	.	TRBJ2-7	TRBV7-8	.
TGTGCCAGCAGCAACCGGGACAGCGATGGCTACACCTTC	CASSNRDSDGYTF	.	TRBJ1-2	TRBV6-5	TRBD1
TGTGCCTGGAGTATTTTACAGGGGGCCGCCGGGGAGCTGTTTTTT	CAWSILQGAAGELFF	.	TRBJ2-2	TRBV30	TRBD1
TGCAGCGTTGGGGGCGGGGACACAGATACGCAGTATTTT	CSVGGGDTDTQYF	.	TRBJ2-3	TRBV29-1	.
TGCGCCAGCAGCTCGAGAACAGGGGGCGAGGCTGAAGCTTTCTTT	CASSSRTGGEAEAFF	.	TRBJ1-1	TRBV5-1	TRBD1
TGTGCCAGCAGCTTTCTCTTGAACACTGAAGCTTTCTTT	CASSFLLNTEAFF	.	TRBJ1-1	TRBV11-2	.
TGTGCCAGCAGCACCCAGGATGGAAACACCATATATTTT	CASSTQDGNTIYF	once	TRBJ1-3	TRBV9	.
TGTGCCTGGAGTACCGAGGAAGCCTATGGCTACACCTTC	CAWSTEEAYGYTF	.	TRBJ1-2	TRBV30	.
TGTGCCAGCTCACCAGGACTCCTAAGTCTCACAGATACGCAGTATTTT	CASSPGLLSLTDTQYF	.	TRBJ2-3	TRBV18	.
TGTGCCAGTAGTCAGGGGACGTTTGACAAAAACATTCAGTACTTC	CASSQGTFDKNIQYF	.	TRBJ2-4	TRBV19	.
TGTGCCACCAGCTACTCGGGTGAGCAGTTCTTC	CATSYSGEQFF	.	TRBJ2-1	TRBV24-1	.
TGTGCCACCAGCCCCTCTGGAGGGAGGAACACTGAAGCTTTCTTT	CATSPSGGRNTEAFF	.	TRBJ1-1	TRBV15	.
TGTGCCAGCAGCGATTTGGAGATATTGACTAGCGGGGCCACAGATACGCAGTATTTT	CASSDLEILTSGATDTQYF	.	TRBJ2-3	TRBV7-9	TRBD2
TGTGCCAGCTCATCCCGGACTAGCCAACTTGGGGGTGAGACCCAGTACTTC	CASSSRTSQLGGETQYF	.	TRBJ2-5	TRBV18	TRBD2
TGTGCCAGCACTCCCGGGACAGGCATCCCTGGGGCCAACGTCCTGACTTTC	CASTPGTGIPGANVLTF	.	TRBJ2-6	TRBV27	TRBD1
TGTGCCAGCAGACAGAACAATGAGCAGTTCTTC	CASRQNNEQFF	.	TRBJ2-1	TRBV11-2	.
TGTGCCAGCTCACTTGACAGGGGACCCAATCAGCCCCAGCATTTT	CASSLDRGPNQPQHF	.	TRBJ1-5	TRBV18	TRBD1
TGTGCCAGCAGCGTAAGGGGACTAGCGGACAATGAGCAGTTCTTC	CASSVRGLADNEQFF	.	TRBJ2-1	TRBV9	TRBD2
TGTGCCAGCAGCCTTTTAGCGGGGCCTTACGAGCAGTACTTC	CASSLLAGPYEQYF	.	TRBJ2-7	TRBV7-8	TRBD2
TGTGCCAGCAGCCCTTATTTTGCCGGGGTAAGGCAGCCCCAGCATTTT	CASSPYFAGVRQPQHF	.	TRBJ1-5	TRBV7-9	.
TGTGCCAGTAGCCTCCATGGGAGCGCCGGGGAGCTGTTTTTT	CASSLHGSAGELFF	few	TRBJ2-2	TRBV19	.
TGTGCCAGCTCGATTAACAGGGACACTGAAGCTTTCTTT	CASSINRDTEAFF	.	TRBJ1-1	TRBV18	.
TGTGCCAGCACCCTCGGGGAGACCCAGTACTTC	CASTLGETQYF	.	TRBJ2-5	TRBV12-3/TRBV12-4	.
TGCGCCAGCAGCCAAATTAGCGGGGGCACCGGGGAGCTGTTTTTT	CASSQISGGTGELFF	.	TRBJ2-2	TRBV4-1	TRBD2
TGTGCCAGCAGCTCCCAGCTTCAGGGGGAAATGACCAAAAACATTCAGTACTTC	CASSSQLQGEMTKNIQYF	.	TRBJ2-4	TRBV11-2	TRBD1